This T cell receptor beta chain was identified during a study of cytomegalovirus exposure and HLA in healthy donors. Study background: Around 79 million unique TCRs, all from HLA-typed donors, were included in an early release of the data.

This CDR3 region has 15 residues. V dropped 6 bases and J dropped 4; count of bases not matched to a gene: 9. Germline V gives CDR1 SGHRS, CDR2 YFSETQ. The PCR used 60 Vbeta and 13 Jbeta primers. The protocol was immunoSEQ multiplex PCR, while the TCRdb copy is restricted to in-frame clones and leaves out a portion. The sample records roughly 150,000 clones, 60% to 80% being singletons. Overall study results and limits: The authors enumerated over 150 TCR beta chains as linked to cytomegalovirus. In a later analysis, the majority of CMV-associated beta chains seemingly showed HLA restriction. DRB1 had the most TCR associations and HLA-C the fewest, a later analysis found, with rates varying by HLA locus.

About this clone itself: Its antigen is unknown.

Sequencing input: PBMCs. The sequence was collected from a woman in her 30s in good health and CMV-seronegative. The chain is built from TRBV5-1 and TRBJ2-2; 7 positions match TRBD2. The DNA of the CDR3 is TGCGCCAGCACGGAGCAAGCGGGATTCACCGGGGAGCTGTTTTTT. Encoded protein: CASTEQAGFTGELFF.